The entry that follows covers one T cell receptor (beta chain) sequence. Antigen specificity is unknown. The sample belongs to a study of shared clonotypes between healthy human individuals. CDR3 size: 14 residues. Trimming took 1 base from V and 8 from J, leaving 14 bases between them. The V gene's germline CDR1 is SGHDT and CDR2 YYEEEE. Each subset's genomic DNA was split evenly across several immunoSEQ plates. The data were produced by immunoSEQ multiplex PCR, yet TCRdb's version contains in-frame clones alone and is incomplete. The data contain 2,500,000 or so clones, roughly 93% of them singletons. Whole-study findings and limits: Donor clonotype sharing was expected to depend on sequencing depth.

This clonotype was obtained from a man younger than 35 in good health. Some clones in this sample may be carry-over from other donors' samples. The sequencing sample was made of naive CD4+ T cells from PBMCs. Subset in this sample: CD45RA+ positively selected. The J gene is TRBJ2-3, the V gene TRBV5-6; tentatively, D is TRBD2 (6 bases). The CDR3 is CASSLSRVGGTQYF. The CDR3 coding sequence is TGTGCCAGCAGCTTGTCCAGGGTGGGGGGTACGCAGTATTTT.